Detailed here is one TCR beta chain. Its cognate antigen is unknown. The sort gate was single viable CD3+CD4+CD8-CD45RO+ cells for memory CD4+ T cells. CD4+ T cells were isolated by positive magnetic selection. The data were taken from a study of memory CD4+ T cells and cytomegalovirus serostatus. For the study at large: Of the healthy Belgian adults, fewer than 10 were CMV seropositive and 24 seronegative.

Study-wide findings and caveats: Repertoires predicted CMV serostatus with median bootstrapped AUC of roughly 0.96. Of around 160 reported CMV TCRbeta sequences, 55 to 80 were found in memory CD4+ repertoires.

Assay: immunoSEQ multiplex PCR; the TCRdb copy retains only in-frame clones and omits some. The table lists roughly 45,000 clones, 65% to 80% of them singletons, with around 0.6% in the top ten. The CDR3 sequence is 15 residues long. Germline V gene sequence: CDR1 SGHVS, CDR2 FQNEAQ. Trimming took 5 bases from V and 4 from J; bases not matched to a gene: 5. Sequenced input: memory CD4+ T cells from blood. The chain recombines TRBV7-8 with TRBJ1-3, with 10 bases that match TRBD1. This sequence was found in an adult in good health and CMV-seronegative. The CDR3 DNA follows: TGTGCCAGCAGCCCGGGGACAGGGGCCGGAAACACCATATATTTT. This codes for CASSPGTGAGNTIYF.